This is a list of T cell receptor beta chains from one sample in a study of blood T cell repertoires in COVID-19. Generated by immunoSEQ multiplex PCR, the TCRdb table keeps only in-frame clones and is missing some. The sample gives approximately 280,000 clones, 88% of which show up once; more than 7.5% is in the top ten. Sequencing was carried out using peripheral blood. Receptors originate from a man aged 18 to 29 with active or convalescent COVID-19. CDR3s include the opening cysteine and the closing phenylalanine or tryptophan. The D gene is left open where the match is weak. The size entry is marked missing in some rows and otherwise reads once, few, many or a size class.

TRBV18	TRBJ1-5	NA	NA	TGTGCCAGCTCACCAGGGAGTTATAGCAATCAGCCCCAGCATTTT	CASSPGSYSNQPQHF
TRBV13	TRBJ2-5	NA	TRBD2	TGTGCCAGCAGCAAAGGCGGTCTAGCGGGGGGCCGAGAGACCCAGTACTTC	CASSKGGLAGGRETQYF
TRBV15	TRBJ1-1	NA	NA	TGTGCCACCGGGAGAACAGCGAACACTGAAGCTTTCTTT	CATGRTANTEAFF
TRBV9	TRBJ2-3	NA	TRBD2	TGTGCCAGCAATGGCGGGGGGGCCTCCACAGATACGCAGTATTTT	CASNGGGASTDTQYF
TRBV29-1	TRBJ2-7	NA	TRBD1	TGCAGCGTCACCAGGGGGATCTCCTACGAGCAGTACTTC	CSVTRGISYEQYF
TRBV5-1	TRBJ1-1	NA	NA	TGCGCCAGCAGCTTGGGTCAGGGGCCTGTGGGGGAAGCTTTCTTT	CASSLGQGPVGEAFF
TRBV4-1	TRBJ1-6	NA	TRBD1	TGCGCCAGCAGCCAAGAGAGGACAGGGAATTCACCCCTCCACTTT	CASSQERTGNSPLHF
TRBV27	TRBJ2-1	NA	NA	TGTGCCAGCAGTTTATCAGGGGGCGGGGTGGGTAATGAGCAGTTCTTC	CASSLSGGGVGNEQFF
TRBV27	TRBJ2-3	NA	TRBD2	TGTGCCAGCAGACCGGGACTAGCGGGGTCCCCAGGCCACACAGATACGCAGTATTTT	CASRPGLAGSPGHTDTQYF
TRBV5-1	TRBJ2-2	NA	TRBD2	TGCGCCAGCAGCTTGTACAGCGGGGAAACCGGGGAGCTGTTTTTT	CASSLYSGETGELFF
TRBV29-1	TRBJ1-2	NA	TRBD1	TGCAGCGTTGATTCGGGCAGGGGGAGGTATGGCTACACCTTC	CSVDSGRGRYGYTF
TRBV6-6	TRBJ2-3	NA	TRBD2	TGTGCCAGCAGGAATAAGCGGGGGATCGTAGATACGCAGTATTTT	CASRNKRGIVDTQYF
TRBV9	TRBJ1-1	few	NA	TGTGCCAGCAGCGTAGATGGTCGATTGGGGCATTTT	CASSVDGRLGHF
TRBV27	TRBJ1-2	NA	TRBD1	TGTGCCAGCAGCCTCGGACAGGACCTACTCTATGGCTACACCTTC	CASSLGQDLLYGYTF
TRBV27	TRBJ1-1	NA	NA	TGTGCCAGCAGTTTAACCAGGGGTGAAGCTTTCTTT	CASSLTRGEAFF
TRBV13	TRBJ2-1	NA	NA	TGTGCCAGCAGCCGGGCAGCAGGGGATGAGCAGTTCTTC	CASSRAAGDEQFF
TRBV5-1	TRBJ2-2	NA	NA	TGCGCCAGCAGCTTGGTAGGACAGATCTACACCGGGGAGCTGTTTTTT	CASSLVGQIYTGELFF
TRBV4-1	TRBJ1-1	NA	TRBD1	TGCGCCAGCAGCCGAGGGACAGGGCGGCGCGTGAACACTGAAGCTTTCTTT	CASSRGTGRRVNTEAFF
TRBV3-1/TRBV3-2	TRBJ2-1	NA	TRBD2	TGTGCCAGCAGCCAAGATCATCTAGCGGGGACCTACAATGAGCAGTTCTTC	CASSQDHLAGTYNEQFF
TRBV18	TRBJ1-4	NA	TRBD1	TGTGCCAGCTCACCAGACGGGACAGGGGGTGAAAAACTGTTTTTT	CASSPDGTGGEKLFF
TRBV5-1	TRBJ1-2	NA	NA	TGCGCCAGCAGCTTGGGAAACAGGGAATGGGGCTATGGCTACACCTTC	CASSLGNREWGYGYTF
TRBV13	TRBJ2-6	NA	TRBD1	TGTGCCAGCAGCAAGGGACAGGGGCCTGGGGCCAACGTCCTGACTTTC	CASSKGQGPGANVLTF
TRBV7-9	TRBJ1-4	NA	TRBD1	TGTGCCAGCAGCGCCGGACAGGCGTCTAATGAAAAACTGTTTTTT	CASSAGQASNEKLFF
TRBV27	TRBJ2-7	NA	TRBD1	TGTGCCAGCAGTTCTGGGACAGGGGGGTACGAGCAGTACTTC	CASSSGTGGYEQYF
TRBV5-6	TRBJ1-4	NA	NA	TGTGCCAGCAGCTTGGCGGGAGTAGGTGAAAAACTGTTTTTT	CASSLAGVGEKLFF
TRBV13	TRBJ1-5	NA	NA	TGTGCCAGCAGTCGGGGTCCTGGGCCCCAGCATTTT	CASSRGPGPQHF
TRBV14	TRBJ2-1	NA	NA	TGTGCCAGCAGCCAAGACGGTCGGCGGGGATACAATGAGCAGTTCTTC	CASSQDGRRGYNEQFF
TRBV15	TRBJ2-7	NA	TRBD2	TGTGCCACCAGCAGAGATACTCTAGCGGGATACGAGCAGTACTTC	CATSRDTLAGYEQYF
TRBV4-1	TRBJ2-7	NA	NA	TGCGCCAGCAGCTTCCGAGATTCCTACGAGCAGTACTTC	CASSFRDSYEQYF
TRBV19	TRBJ1-1	NA	TRBD1	TGTGCCAGCATGACAGGGGGCAACACTGAAGCTTTCTTT	CASMTGGNTEAFF
TRBV3-1/TRBV3-2	TRBJ1-4	NA	TRBD1	TGTGCCAGCAGCCAATTCCCGGGACAGGGCCGATCAACTAATGAAAAACTGTTTTTT	CASSQFPGQGRSTNEKLFF
TRBV10-1	TRBJ1-6	NA	NA	TGCGCCAGCAGTGAAGGACAGAATTCACCCCTCCACTTT	CASSEGQNSPLHF
TRBV7-3	TRBJ2-1	NA	NA	TGTGCCAGCAGCTTAACAGGGGGCTCCTACAATGAGCAGTTCTTC	CASSLTGGSYNEQFF
TRBV18	TRBJ1-3	NA	NA	TGTGCCAGCTCACCCCCAGCACAGTCTGGAAACACCATATATTTT	CASSPPAQSGNTIYF
TRBV7-2	TRBJ2-1	NA	TRBD2	TGTGCCAGCAGCCCAATCACTAGCGGAGCCTACAATGAGCAGTTCTTC	CASSPITSGAYNEQFF
TRBV7-3	TRBJ2-2	few	TRBD1	TGTGCCAGCAGCTTAGTTCCAACAGGGGTTACCGGGGAGCTGTTTTTT	CASSLVPTGVTGELFF
TRBV5-3	TRBJ1-3	once	NA	TGTGCCAGAAGCCACCTTTTTCGGGAGGCTGGAAACACCATATATTTT	CARSHLFREAGNTIYF
TRBV2	TRBJ1-5	once	TRBD1	TGTGCCAGCAGTGGAGGACAGGGTTTCGAGCAGCCCCAGCATTTT	CASSGGQGFEQPQHF
TRBV3-1/TRBV3-2	TRBJ2-7	NA	TRBD2	TGTGCCAGCAGCCAAACTCTCGGGACTAGCCCAACCTACGAGCAGTACTTC	CASSQTLGTSPTYEQYF
TRBV11-2	TRBJ2-3	NA	NA	TGTGCCAGCAGCTCACACCAACTGGGGCGGGGGCGAGATACGCAGTATTTT	CASSSHQLGRGRDTQYF